This record covers a single T cell receptor (beta chain). The antigen remains unidentified. The V and J ends lost 5 bases and 8 bases respectively, with 10 bases between them. The CDR3 covers 12 residues. Germline V lookup: CDR1 LNHDA, CDR2 SQIVND (reference sequence). One entry per CDR3 protein results from TCRdb running MiXCR on the reads. In the table there are approximately 730,000 distinct CDR3 sequences, almost 30% of which are singletons. The data derive from a study of T cell repertoires in cytomegalovirus infection. Findings and caveats of the study: HLA-C-restricted CMV-specific TCR beta clonotypes were dominant in the ex vivo response.

Here the sequenced sample was cultured CD8+ T cells from PBMCs, taken from culture after CMV antigen stimulation. The chain uses TRBV19 and TRBJ2-1; D is unclear. The clonotype was recovered from a human donor in good health (CMV status not recorded). Some clones in this sample may be carry-over from other donors' samples. DNA of the CDR3: TGTGCCAGTAGTGGGCTTGGCGATGAGCAGTTCTTC. Translating gives CASSGLGDEQFF.